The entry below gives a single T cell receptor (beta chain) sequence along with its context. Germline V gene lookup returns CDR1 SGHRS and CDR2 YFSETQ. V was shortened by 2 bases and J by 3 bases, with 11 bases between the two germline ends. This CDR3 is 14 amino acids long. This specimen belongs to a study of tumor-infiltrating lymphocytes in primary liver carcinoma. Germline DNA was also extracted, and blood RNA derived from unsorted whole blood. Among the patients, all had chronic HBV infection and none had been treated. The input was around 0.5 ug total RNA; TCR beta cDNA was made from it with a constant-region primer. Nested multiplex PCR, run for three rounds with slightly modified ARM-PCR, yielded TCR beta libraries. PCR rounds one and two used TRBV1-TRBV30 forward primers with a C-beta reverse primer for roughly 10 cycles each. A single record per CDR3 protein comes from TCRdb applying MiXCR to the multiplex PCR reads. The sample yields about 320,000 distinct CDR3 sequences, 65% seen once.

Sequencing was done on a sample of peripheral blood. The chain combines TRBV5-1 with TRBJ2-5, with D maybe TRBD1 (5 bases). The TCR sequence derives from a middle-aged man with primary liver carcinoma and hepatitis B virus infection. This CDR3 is CASSLGVGKETQYF. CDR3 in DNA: TGCGCCAGCAGCTTAGGGGTGGGGAAAGAGACCCAGTACTTC.